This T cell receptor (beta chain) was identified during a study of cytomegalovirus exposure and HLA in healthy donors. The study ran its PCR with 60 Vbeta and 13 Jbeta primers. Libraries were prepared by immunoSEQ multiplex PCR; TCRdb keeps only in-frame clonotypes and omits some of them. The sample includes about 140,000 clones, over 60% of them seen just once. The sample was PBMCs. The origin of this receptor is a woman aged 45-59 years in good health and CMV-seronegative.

CDR3 nucleotides: TGTGCCATCAGTGCCGGGACTTCTTACAATGAGCAGTTCTTC. This gives the protein CAISAGTSYNEQFF. The V call is TRBV10-3, the J call TRBJ2-1, with a tentative D call TRBD2 (6 bases). CDR1 and CDR2 from the germline V gene are ENHRY and SYGVKD. This CDR3 is 14 amino acids long. V was shortened by 4 bases and J by 4 bases, with 11 bases between the two germline ends.